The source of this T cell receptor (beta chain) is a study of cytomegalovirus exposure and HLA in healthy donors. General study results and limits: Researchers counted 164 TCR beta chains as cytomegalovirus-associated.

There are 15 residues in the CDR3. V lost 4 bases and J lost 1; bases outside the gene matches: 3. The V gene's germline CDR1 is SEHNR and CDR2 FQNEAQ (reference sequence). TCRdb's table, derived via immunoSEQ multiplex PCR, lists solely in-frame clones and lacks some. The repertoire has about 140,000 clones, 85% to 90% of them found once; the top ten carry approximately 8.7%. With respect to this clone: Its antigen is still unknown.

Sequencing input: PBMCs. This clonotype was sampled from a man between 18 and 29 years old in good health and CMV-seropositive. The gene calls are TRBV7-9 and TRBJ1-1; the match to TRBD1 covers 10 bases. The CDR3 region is CASSWGDRGNTEAFF. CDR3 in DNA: TGTGCCAGCAGCTGGGGGGACAGGGGGAACACTGAAGCTTTCTTT.